These 14 T cell receptor beta chains were all obtained from the same sample, sequenced in a study of T cell responses to AZD1222 COVID-19 vaccine. Profiling relied on immunoSEQ multiplex PCR, and the TCRdb table lists in-frame clones only, not all of them. In the table there are around 130,000 clones, 75% to 95% of which are singletons. The sample was peripheral blood, taken 28 days after the second dose of the MenACWY control vaccine. The receptors derive from an adult who received the MenACWY meningococcal vaccine as a control.

The gene calls are TRBV27 and TRBJ2-1, with 9 bases matching TRBD1. The V and J ends lost 6 bases and 6 bases, in that order; junction bases with no gene match: 15. There are 17 residues in the CDR3. In germline, CDR1 is MNHEY, CDR2 SMNVEV (reference sequence). The chain's CDR3 is CASSRGPGQGIFNEQFF. CDR3 nucleotide sequence: TGTGCCAGCAGCCGGGGCCCGGGACAGGGAATCTTCAATGAGCAGTTCTTC.

V gene TRBV7-8 combines with J gene TRBJ2-4, with a weak D call TRBD1 (7 bases). Germline CDR1 is SGHVS and CDR2 is FQNEAQ. The V end was cut by 2 bases, the J end by 8 bases, with 10 bases between. The CDR3 is 13 amino acids. This CDR3 reads CASSLLRGDIQYF. In nucleotides, the CDR3 is TGTGCCAGCAGCTTACTCAGGGGGGACATTCAGTACTTC.

The chain joins TRBV5-1 to TRBJ1-1; a weak D match, TRBD1 (6 bases). V lost 0 bases, J lost 12 bases, and 12 bases lay in between. From germline, CDR1 is SGHRS and CDR2 YFSETQ. This CDR3 is 12 amino acids long. CDR3 nucleotide sequence: TGCGCCAGCAGCTTGGAACAGGGTAGGTCTTTCTTT. It yields the protein CASSLEQGRSFF.

The chain links TRBV15 to TRBJ1-3; D not certain. Trimming left V 0 bases short and J 4 bases short, with 13 bases between. Germline V gives CDR1 LNHNV, CDR2 YYDKDF (reference sequence). The length of the CDR3 is 16 residues. CDR3 nucleotides: TGTGCCACCAGCAGAGATATGCCACCGGGAGGAAACACCATATATTTT. Encoded protein: CATSRDMPPGGNTIYF.

The gene calls are TRBV27 and TRBJ1-4; a weak D match, TRBD1 (6 bases). The germline CDR1 and CDR2 sequences are MNHEY and SMNVEV (reference sequence). V was trimmed by 7 bases and J by 1 base, leaving 10 bases between them. The CDR3 extends over 14 amino acids. CDR3: CASILRGTNEKLFF. In DNA, the CDR3 is TGTGCCAGCATCCTCAGGGGAACTAATGAAAAACTGTTTTTT. Using reference TRBV27 and TRBJ1-4 for the parts outside the CDR3, the full variable domain is EAQVTQNPRYLITVTGKKLTVTCSQNMNHEYMSWYRQDPGLGLRQIYYSMNVEVTDKGDVPEGYKVSRKEKRNFPLILESPSPNQTSLYFCASILRGTNEKLFFGSGTQLSVL.

The V and J genes are TRBV7-9 and TRBJ1-1; D may be TRBD1 (5 bases). Looked up from germline, CDR1 is SEHNR and CDR2 is FQNEAQ (reference sequence). The CDR3 length is 16 residues. V was shortened by 5 bases and J by 5 bases, with 21 bases between the two germline ends. CDR3 region: CASSPHGGGLRTEAFF. The CDR3 nucleotides read TGTGCCAGCAGCCCTCATGGGGGGGGTTTGAGAACTGAAGCTTTCTTT. The full variable domain, completed using reference TRBV7-9 and TRBJ1-1, is DTGVSQNPRHKITKRGQNVTFRCDPISEHNRLYWYRQTLGQGPEFLTYFQNEAQLEKSRLLSDRFSAERPKGSFSTLEIQRTEQGDSAMYLCASSPHGGGLRTEAFFGQGTRLTVV.

The CDR3 protein is CASSLLRGDYGYTF. Here the CDR3 DNA reads TGTGCCAGCAGTTTACTTAGGGGAGACTATGGCTACACCTTC. This chain uses TRBV28 with TRBJ1-2, with D tentatively TRBD1 (5 bases). The germline CDR1 and CDR2 sequences are MDHEN and SYDVKM. CDR3 length: 14 amino acids. The V end lost 2 bases, the J end lost 3 bases, and 10 bases lay between the germline ends.

Only a few counts were recorded for this clone. The J gene is TRBJ1-2, the V gene TRBV19, with D maybe TRBD1 (6 bases). Germline assignment: CDR1 LNHDA and CDR2 SQIVND (reference sequence). The V and J ends lost 5 bases and 0 bases respectively, with 13 bases between them. This CDR3 spans 15 amino acids. CDR3 amino acids: CASSATWTANYGYTF. CDR3 nucleotide sequence: TGTGCCAGTAGTGCCACTTGGACAGCTAACTATGGCTACACCTTC.

The V and J genes are TRBV7-8 and TRBJ1-5; D may be TRBD1 (5 bases). Germline loops: CDR1 SGHVS, CDR2 FQNEAQ. The CDR3 is made up of 15 amino acids. V shed 1 base and J shed 4 bases, with 11 bases lying between them. In nucleotides, the CDR3 is TGTGCCAGCAGCTTAGTGGAGGGGAATAATCAGCCCCAGCATTTT. The encoded protein is CASSLVEGNNQPQHF.

V and J are TRBV4-3 and TRBJ2-3; D remains ambiguous. Trimming cost V 2 bases and J 2 bases, with 8 bases left between them. The CDR3 contains 14 residues. Germline values: CDR1 LGHNA, CDR2 YSLEER. The CDR3, as DNA: TGCGCCAGCAGCCAATTTGTCCACACAGATACGCAGTATTTT. Translating gives CASSQFVHTDTQYF.

This chain joins TRBV6-5 and TRBJ1-2; no firm D call. The germline V gene encodes CDR1 MNHEY and CDR2 SVGAGI. This CDR3 has 14 residues. The V gene lost 4 bases and the J gene lost 2 bases, with 11 bases spanning the gap. This CDR3 reads CASSSGPSNYGYTF. CDR3 nucleotide sequence: TGTGCCAGCAGTTCCGGGCCCTCCAACTATGGCTACACCTTC.

The chain recombines TRBV2 with TRBJ2-3; tentative D call: TRBD1 (6 bases). This CDR3 spans 19 amino acids. The V end was cut by 4 bases, the J end by 4 bases, with 27 bases between. CDR1 is SNHLY, CDR2 FYNNEI, per germline. CDR3 in DNA: TGTGCCAGCAGTGTATTTACAGGGCCTTCGACTGGGCCCGCAGATACGCAGTATTTT. Its translation is CASSVFTGPSTGPADTQYF.

This clone was seen a single time. The gene calls are TRBV28 and TRBJ2-5, with TRBD2 matching 9 bases. The CDR3 consists of 16 residues. J gave up 1 base and V 5 bases, and 8 bases lay outside the gene matches. CDR1 is MDHEN and CDR2 is SYDVKM in the germline V gene. CDR3 residues: CASSAKPAGGQETQYF. CDR3 DNA sequence: TGTGCCAGCAGTGCAAAGCCAGCGGGGGGCCAAGAGACCCAGTACTTC.

This chain links TRBV7-2 with TRBJ2-1; 7 bases are a match to TRBD1. Germline CDR1 SGHTA, CDR2 FQGNSA. The CDR3 is made up of 14 amino acids. Trimming took 1 base from V and 5 from J; bases not matched to a gene: 2. Written as DNA, the CDR3 is TGTGCCAGCAGCTTAGGACAGGGAAACAATGAGCAGTTCTTC. It yields the protein CASSLGQGNNEQFF. The variable domain in full, with the rest retrieved from reference TRBV7-2 and TRBJ2-1, is GAGVSQSPSNKVTEKGKDVELRCDPISGHTALYWYRQSLGQGLEFLIYFQGNSAPDKSGLPSDRFSAERTGGSVSTLTIQRTQQEDSAVYLCASSLGQGNNEQFFGPGTRLTVL.